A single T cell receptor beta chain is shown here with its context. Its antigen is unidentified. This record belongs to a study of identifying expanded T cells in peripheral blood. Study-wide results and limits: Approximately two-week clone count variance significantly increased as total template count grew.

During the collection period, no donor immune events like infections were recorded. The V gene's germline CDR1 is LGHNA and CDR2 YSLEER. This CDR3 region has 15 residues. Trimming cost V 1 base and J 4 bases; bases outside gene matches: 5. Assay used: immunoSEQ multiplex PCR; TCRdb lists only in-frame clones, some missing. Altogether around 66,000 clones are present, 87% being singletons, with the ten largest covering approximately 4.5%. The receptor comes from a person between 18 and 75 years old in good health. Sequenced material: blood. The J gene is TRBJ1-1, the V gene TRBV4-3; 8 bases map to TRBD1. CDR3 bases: TGCGCCAGCAGCCAAGTTCCAGGGGGCCGCACTGAAGCTTTCTTT. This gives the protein CASSQVPGGRTEAFF.